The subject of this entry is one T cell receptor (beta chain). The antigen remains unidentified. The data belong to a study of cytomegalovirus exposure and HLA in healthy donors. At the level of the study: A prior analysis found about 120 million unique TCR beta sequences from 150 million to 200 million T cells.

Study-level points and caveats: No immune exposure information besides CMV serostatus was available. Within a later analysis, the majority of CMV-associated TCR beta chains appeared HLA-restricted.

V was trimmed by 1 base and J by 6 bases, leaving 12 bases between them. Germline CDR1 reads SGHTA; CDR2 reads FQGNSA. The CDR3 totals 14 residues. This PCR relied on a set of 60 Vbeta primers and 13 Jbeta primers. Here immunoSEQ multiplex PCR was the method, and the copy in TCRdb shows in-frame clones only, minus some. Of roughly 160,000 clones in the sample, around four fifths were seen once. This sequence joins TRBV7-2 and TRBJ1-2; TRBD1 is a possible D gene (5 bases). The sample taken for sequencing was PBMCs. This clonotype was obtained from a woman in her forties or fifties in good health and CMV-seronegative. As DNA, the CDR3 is TGTGCCAGCAGCTTAGAGGGACTCAGAGATGGCTACACCTTC. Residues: CASSLEGLRDGYTF.